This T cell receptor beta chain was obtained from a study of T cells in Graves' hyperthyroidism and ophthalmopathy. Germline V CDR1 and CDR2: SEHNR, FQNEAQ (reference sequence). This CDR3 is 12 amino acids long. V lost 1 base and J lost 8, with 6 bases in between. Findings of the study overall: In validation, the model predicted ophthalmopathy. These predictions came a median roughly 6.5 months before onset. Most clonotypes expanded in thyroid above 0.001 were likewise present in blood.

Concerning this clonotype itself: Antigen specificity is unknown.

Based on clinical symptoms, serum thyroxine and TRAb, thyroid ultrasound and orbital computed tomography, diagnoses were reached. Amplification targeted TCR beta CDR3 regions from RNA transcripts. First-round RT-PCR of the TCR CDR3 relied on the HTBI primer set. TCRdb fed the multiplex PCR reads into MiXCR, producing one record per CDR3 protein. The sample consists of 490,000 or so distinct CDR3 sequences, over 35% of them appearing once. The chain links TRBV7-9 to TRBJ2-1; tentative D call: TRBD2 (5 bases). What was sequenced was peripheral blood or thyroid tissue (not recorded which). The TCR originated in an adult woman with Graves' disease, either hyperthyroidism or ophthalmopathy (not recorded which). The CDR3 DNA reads TGTGCCAGCAGCTTAGAGGGAGATGAGCAGTTCTTC. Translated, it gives CASSLEGDEQFF.